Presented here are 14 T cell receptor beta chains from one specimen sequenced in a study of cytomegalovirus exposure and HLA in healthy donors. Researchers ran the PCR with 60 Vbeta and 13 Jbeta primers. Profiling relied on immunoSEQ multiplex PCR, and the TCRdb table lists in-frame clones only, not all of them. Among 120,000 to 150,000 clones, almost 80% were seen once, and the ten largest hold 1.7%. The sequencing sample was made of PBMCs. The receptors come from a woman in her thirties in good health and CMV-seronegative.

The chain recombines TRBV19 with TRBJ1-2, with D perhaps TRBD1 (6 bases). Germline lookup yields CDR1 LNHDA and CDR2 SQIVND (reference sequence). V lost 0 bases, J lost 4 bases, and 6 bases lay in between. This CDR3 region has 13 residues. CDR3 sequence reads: CASSIDRGYGYTF. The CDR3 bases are TGTGCCAGTAGTATAGACAGGGGCTATGGCTACACCTTC.

The CDR3 DNA reads as TGTGCCAGCAGCCTCTACAGGACAGGGAACACTGAAGCTTTCTTT. Translation: CASSLYRTGNTEAFF. V usage is TRBV9 and J usage is TRBJ1-1; 7 bases are a match to TRBD1. J was trimmed by 1 base and V by 4 bases; bases with no gene match: 7. The germline V gene has CDR1 SGDLS and CDR2 YYNGEE. The CDR3 contains 15 residues.

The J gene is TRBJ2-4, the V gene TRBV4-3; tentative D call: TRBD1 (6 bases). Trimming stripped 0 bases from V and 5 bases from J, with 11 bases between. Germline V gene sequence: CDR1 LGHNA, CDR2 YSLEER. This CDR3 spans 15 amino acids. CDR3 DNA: TGCGCCAGCAGCCAAGATAGGGCAGGGGAAAACATTCAGTACTTC. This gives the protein CASSQDRAGENIQYF.

Here the CDR3 DNA reads TGTGCCTGCGGCTTGGAGACGATGAACACTGAAGCTTTCTTT. This encodes CACGLETMNTEAFF. The chain is built from TRBV30 and TRBJ1-1; D is undetermined. Germline V CDR1 and CDR2: GTSNPN, SVGIG (reference sequence). The length of the CDR3 is 14 residues. Between the trimmed V and J ends, which lost 6 bases and 0 bases, there was a span of 14 bases.

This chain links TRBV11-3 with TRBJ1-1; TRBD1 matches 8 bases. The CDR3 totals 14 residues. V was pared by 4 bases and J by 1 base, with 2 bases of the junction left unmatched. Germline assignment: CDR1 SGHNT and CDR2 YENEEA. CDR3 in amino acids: CASSSGTGNTEAFF. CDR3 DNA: TGTGCCAGCAGCTCAGGGACAGGGAACACTGAAGCTTTCTTT.

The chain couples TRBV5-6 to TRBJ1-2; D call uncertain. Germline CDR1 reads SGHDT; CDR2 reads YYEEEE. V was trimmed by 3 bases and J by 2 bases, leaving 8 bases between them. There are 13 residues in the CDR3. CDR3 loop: CASSYGQNYGYTF. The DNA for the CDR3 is TGTGCCAGCAGCTATGGTCAGAACTATGGCTACACCTTC.

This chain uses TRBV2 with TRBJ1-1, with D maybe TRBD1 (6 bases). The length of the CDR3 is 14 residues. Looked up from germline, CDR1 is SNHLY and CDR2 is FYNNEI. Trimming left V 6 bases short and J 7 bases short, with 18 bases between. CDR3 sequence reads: CASRASGQLGEAFF. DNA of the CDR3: TGTGCCAGCAGAGCATCCGGACAGTTGGGTGAAGCTTTCTTT.

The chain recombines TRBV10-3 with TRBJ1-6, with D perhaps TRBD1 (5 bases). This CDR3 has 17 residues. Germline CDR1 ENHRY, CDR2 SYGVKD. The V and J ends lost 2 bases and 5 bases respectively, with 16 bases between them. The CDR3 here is CAISEGVRVRHNSPLHF. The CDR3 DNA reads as TGTGCCATCAGTGAGGGAGTCAGGGTGAGGCATAATTCACCCCTCCACTTT.

This chain's CDR3 is CASSLEIRGTQYF. The CDR3 coding sequence is TGTGCCAGCAGCTTGGAGATCCGGGGGACCCAGTACTTC. V gene TRBV5-4 combines with J gene TRBJ2-5; possibly TRBD2 for D (5 bases). Trimming stripped 0 bases from V and 7 bases from J, with 10 bases between. Germline values: CDR1 SGHNT, CDR2 YYREEE (reference sequence). This CDR3 comprises 13 residues.

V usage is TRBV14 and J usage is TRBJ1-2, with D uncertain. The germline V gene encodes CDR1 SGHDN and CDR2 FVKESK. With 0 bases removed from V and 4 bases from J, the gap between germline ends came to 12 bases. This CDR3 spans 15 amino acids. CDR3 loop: CASSQDNPRAYGYTF. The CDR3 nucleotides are TGTGCCAGCAGCCAAGACAACCCGCGGGCCTATGGCTACACCTTC.

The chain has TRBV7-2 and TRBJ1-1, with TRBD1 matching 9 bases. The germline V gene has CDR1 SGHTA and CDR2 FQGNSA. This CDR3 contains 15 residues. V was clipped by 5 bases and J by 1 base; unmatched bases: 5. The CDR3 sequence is CASSQLDRGNTEAFF. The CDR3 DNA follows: TGTGCCAGCAGCCAACTGGACAGGGGGAACACTGAAGCTTTCTTT.

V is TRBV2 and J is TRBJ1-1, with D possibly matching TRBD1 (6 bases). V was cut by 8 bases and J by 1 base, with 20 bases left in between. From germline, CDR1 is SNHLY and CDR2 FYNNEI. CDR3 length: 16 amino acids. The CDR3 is CASVREGGVGNTEAFF. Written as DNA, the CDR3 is TGTGCCAGCGTAAGGGAGGGGGGGGTTGGGAACACTGAAGCTTTCTTT.

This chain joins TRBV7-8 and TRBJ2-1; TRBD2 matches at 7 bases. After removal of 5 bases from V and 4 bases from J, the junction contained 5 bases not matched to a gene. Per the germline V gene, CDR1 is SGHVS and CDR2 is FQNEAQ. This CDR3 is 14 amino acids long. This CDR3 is CASSLWGGYNEQFF. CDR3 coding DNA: TGTGCCAGCAGCCTTTGGGGAGGGTACAATGAGCAGTTCTTC.

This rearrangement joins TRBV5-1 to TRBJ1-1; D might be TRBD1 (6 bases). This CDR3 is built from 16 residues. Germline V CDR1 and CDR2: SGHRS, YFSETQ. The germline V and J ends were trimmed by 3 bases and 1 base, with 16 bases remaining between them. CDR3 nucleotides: TGCGCCAGCAGCTCGGTTCCACAGGGCGGGAACACTGAAGCTTTCTTT. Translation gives CASSSVPQGGNTEAFF.